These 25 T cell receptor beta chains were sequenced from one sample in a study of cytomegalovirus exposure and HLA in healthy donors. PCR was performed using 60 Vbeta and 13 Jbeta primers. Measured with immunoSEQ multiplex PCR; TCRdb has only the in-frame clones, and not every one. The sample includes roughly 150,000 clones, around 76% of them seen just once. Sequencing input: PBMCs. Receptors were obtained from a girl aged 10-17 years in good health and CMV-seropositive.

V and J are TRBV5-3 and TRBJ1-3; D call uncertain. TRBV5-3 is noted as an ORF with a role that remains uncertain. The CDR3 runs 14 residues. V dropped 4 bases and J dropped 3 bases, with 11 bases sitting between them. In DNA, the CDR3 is TGTGCCAGAAGCCGAACCCACTTTGGAAACACCATATATTTT. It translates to CARSRTHFGNTIYF.

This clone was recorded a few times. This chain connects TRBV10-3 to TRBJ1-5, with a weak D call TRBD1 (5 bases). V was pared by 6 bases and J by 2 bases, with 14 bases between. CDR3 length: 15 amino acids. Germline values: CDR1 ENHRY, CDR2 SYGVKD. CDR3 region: CAIRDSGQGNQPQHF. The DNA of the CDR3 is TGTGCCATCAGGGATTCAGGGCAAGGCAATCAGCCCCAGCATTTT.

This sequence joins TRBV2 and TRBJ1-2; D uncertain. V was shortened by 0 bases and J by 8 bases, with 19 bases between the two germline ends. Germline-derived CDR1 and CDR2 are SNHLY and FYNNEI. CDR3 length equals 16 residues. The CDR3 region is CASSEANINPLGGYTF. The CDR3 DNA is TGTGCCAGCAGTGAAGCTAATATAAATCCCTTGGGCGGCTACACCTTC.

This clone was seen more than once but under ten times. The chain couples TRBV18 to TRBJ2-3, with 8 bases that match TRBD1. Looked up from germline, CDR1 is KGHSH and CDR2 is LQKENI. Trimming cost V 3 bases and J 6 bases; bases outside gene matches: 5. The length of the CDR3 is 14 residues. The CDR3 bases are TGTGCCAGCTCACCCGGGACAGGCGTGGATACGCAGTATTTT. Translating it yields CASSPGTGVDTQYF.

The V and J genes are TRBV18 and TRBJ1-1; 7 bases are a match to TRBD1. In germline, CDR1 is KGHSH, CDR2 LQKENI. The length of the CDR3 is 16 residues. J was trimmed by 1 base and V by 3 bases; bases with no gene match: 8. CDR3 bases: TGTGCCAGCTCACCTAATCTCAGACAGGGGAACACTGAAGCTTTCTTT. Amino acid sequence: CASSPNLRQGNTEAFF.

The CDR3 reads CASSFMGQSSYNEQFF. In DNA, the CDR3 is TGTGCCAGCAGTTTTATGGGACAGAGCTCCTACAATGAGCAGTTCTTC. The rearrangement joins TRBV27 to TRBJ2-1; 7 bases map to TRBD1. The CDR3 has 16 residues. Germline CDR1 reads MNHEY; CDR2 reads SMNVEV (reference sequence). V lost 3 bases, J lost 0 bases, and 5 bases stayed unmatched.

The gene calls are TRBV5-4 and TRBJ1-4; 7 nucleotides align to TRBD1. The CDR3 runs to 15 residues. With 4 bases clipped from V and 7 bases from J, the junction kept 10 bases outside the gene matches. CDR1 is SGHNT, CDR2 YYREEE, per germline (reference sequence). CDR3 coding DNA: TGTGCCAGCAGCACGTCAACAGGGGCCCCTGAAAAACTGTTTTTT. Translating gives CASSTSTGAPEKLFF. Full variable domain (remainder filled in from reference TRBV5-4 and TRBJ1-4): ETGVTQSPTHLIKTRGQQVTLRCSSQSGHNTVSWYQQALGQGPQFIFQYYREEENGRGNFPPRFSGLQFPNYSSELNVNALELDDSALYLCASSTSTGAPEKLFFGSGTQLSVL.

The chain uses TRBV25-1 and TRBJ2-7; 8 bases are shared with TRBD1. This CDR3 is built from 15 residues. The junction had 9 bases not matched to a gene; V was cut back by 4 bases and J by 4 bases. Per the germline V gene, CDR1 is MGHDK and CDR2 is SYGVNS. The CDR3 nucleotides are TGTGCCAGCAGTGGCCGGGGGACAGGCCTATACGAGCAGTACTTC. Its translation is CASSGRGTGLYEQYF.

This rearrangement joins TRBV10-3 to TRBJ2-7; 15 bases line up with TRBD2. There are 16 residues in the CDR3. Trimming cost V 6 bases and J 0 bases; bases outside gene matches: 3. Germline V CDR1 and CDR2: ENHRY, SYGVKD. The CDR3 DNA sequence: TGTGCCATCAGGCGGACTAGCGGGGGGGCCTCCTACGAGCAGTACTTC. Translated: CAIRRTSGGASYEQYF.

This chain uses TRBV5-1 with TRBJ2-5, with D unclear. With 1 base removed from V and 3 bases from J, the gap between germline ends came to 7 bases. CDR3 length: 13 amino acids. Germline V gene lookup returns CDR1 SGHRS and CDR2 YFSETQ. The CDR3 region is CASSLPVKETQYF. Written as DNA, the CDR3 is TGCGCCAGCAGCTTGCCAGTTAAAGAGACCCAGTACTTC.

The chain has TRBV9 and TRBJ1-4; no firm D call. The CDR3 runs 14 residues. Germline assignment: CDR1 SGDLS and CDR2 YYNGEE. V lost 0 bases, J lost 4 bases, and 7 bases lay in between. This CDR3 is CASSVALNNEKLFF. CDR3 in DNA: TGTGCCAGCAGCGTAGCACTGAATAATGAAAAACTGTTTTTT. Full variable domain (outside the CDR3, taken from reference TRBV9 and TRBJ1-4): DSGVTQTPKHLITATGQRVTLRCSPRSGDLSVYWYQQSLDQGLQFLIQYYNGEERAKGNILERFSAQQFPDLHSELNLSSLELGDSALYFCASSVALNNEKLFFGSGTQLSVL.

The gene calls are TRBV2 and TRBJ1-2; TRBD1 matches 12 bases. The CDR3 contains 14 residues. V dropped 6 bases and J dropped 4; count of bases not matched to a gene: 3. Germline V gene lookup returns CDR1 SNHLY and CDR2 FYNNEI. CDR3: CASRGTGGGYGYTF. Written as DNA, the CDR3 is TGTGCCAGCAGGGGGACAGGGGGCGGCTATGGCTACACCTTC.

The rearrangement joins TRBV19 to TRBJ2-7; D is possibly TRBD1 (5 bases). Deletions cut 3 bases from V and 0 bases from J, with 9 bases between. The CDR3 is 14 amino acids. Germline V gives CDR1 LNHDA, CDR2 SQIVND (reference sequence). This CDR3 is CASSIPGISYEQYF. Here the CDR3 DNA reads TGTGCCAGTAGTATCCCAGGGATCTCCTACGAGCAGTACTTC.

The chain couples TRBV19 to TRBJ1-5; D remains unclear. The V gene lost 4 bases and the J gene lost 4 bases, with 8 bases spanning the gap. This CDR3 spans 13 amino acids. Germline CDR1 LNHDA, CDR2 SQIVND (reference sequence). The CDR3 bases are TGTGCCAGTAGTAATCGGGATAATCAGCCCCAGCATTTT. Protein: CASSNRDNQPQHF. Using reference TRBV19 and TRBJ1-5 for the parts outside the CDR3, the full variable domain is DGGITQSPKYLFRKEGQNVTLSCEQNLNHDAMYWYRQDPGQGLRLIYYSQIVNDFQKGDIAEGYSVSREKKESFPLTVTSAQKNPTAFYLCASSNRDNQPQHFGDGTRLSIL.

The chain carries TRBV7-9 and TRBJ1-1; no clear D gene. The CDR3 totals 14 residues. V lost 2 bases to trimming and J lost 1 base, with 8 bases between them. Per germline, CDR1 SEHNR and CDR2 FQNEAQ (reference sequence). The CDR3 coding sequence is TGTGCCAGCAGCTTAATCCTAGGGAACACTGAAGCTTTCTTT. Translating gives CASSLILGNTEAFF.

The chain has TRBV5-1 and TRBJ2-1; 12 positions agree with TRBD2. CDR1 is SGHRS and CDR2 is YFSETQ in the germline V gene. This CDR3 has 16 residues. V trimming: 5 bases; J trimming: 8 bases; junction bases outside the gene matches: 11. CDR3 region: CASRRNTSGRLDEQFF. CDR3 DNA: TGCGCCAGCAGACGAAATACTAGCGGGAGGCTCGATGAGCAGTTCTTC.

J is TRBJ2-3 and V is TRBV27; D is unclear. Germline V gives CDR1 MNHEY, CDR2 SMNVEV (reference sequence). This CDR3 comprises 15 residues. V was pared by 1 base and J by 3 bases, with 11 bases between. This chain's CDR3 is CASSLLPGRTDTQYF. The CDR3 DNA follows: TGTGCCAGCAGTTTATTACCAGGAAGAACAGATACGCAGTATTTT.

The CDR3 is CASSPWGGTDTQYF. The CDR3, as DNA: TGTGCCAGCTCACCTTGGGGGGGAACAGATACGCAGTATTTT. This sequence joins TRBV18 and TRBJ2-3; 7 bases map to TRBD2. The V gene's germline CDR1 is KGHSH and CDR2 LQKENI. V dropped 3 bases and J dropped 3; count of bases not matched to a gene: 3. The CDR3 is 14 amino acids.

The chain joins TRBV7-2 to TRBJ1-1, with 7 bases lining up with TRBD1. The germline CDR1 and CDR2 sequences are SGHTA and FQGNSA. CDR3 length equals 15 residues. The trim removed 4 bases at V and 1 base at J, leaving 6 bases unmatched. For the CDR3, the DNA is TGTGCCAGCAGCTACCGGACAGGAGGGAACACTGAAGCTTTCTTT. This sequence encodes CASSYRTGGNTEAFF.

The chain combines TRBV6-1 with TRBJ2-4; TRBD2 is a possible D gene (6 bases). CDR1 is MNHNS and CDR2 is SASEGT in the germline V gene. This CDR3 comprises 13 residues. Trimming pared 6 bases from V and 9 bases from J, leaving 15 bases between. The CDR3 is CASSSTSGRIQYF. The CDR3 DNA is TGTGCCAGCAGCTCGACTAGTGGGCGCATTCAGTACTTC.

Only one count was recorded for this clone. This CDR3 is CASSGGTSGGAGETQYF. The CDR3 DNA is TGTGCCAGCAGCGGAGGGACTAGCGGGGGCGCCGGGGAGACCCAGTACTTC. The V gene is TRBV21-1, the J gene TRBJ2-5; whether TRBD2, the table's D call, matches the DNA was not checked. TRBV21-1 is deemed a pseudogene. The CDR3 totals 17 residues.

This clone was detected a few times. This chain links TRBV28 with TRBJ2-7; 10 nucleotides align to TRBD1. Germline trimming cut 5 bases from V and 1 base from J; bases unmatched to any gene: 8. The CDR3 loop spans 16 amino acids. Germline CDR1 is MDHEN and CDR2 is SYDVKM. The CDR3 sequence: CASSPRGQGYSYEQYF. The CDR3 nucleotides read TGTGCCAGCAGTCCCCGGGGACAGGGGTATTCCTACGAGCAGTACTTC.

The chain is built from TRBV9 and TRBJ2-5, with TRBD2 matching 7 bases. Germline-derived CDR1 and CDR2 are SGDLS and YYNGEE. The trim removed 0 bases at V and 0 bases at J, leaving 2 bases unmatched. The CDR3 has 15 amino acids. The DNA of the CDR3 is TGTGCCAGCAGCGTAGGTACTAGCGACCAAGAGACCCAGTACTTC. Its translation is CASSVGTSDQETQYF. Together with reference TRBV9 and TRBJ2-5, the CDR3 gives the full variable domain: DSGVTQTPKHLITATGQRVTLRCSPRSGDLSVYWYQQSLDQGLQFLIQYYNGEERAKGNILERFSAQQFPDLHSELNLSSLELGDSALYFCASSVGTSDQETQYFGPGTRLLVL.

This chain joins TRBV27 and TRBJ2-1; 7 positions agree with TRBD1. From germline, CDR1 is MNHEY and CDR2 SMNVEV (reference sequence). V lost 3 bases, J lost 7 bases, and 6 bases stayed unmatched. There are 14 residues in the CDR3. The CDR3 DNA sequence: TGTGCCAGCAGTTTTCGTCAGGGGGATAATGAGCAGTTCTTC. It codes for CASSFRQGDNEQFF.

This chain's CDR3 is CASSSLAGLNTGELFF. The CDR3 DNA sequence: TGTGCCAGCAGCTCACTAGCGGGATTGAACACCGGGGAGCTGTTTTTT. This rearrangement joins TRBV5-4 to TRBJ2-2; 10 bases align to TRBD2. Losses at the gene ends were 3 bases for V and 1 base for J; bases not matched to a gene: 3. Germline loops: CDR1 SGHNT, CDR2 YYREEE (reference sequence). The CDR3 runs to 16 residues.